This TCR beta chain was identified during a study of cytomegalovirus exposure and HLA in healthy donors. Germline CDR1 and CDR2: MDHEN and SYDVKM. The V end lost 4 bases, the J end lost 5 bases, and 14 bases lay between the germline ends. The CDR3 has 14 residues. TCRdb keeps only in-frame clones here, not all; method: immunoSEQ multiplex PCR. Seen here are 60,000 or so clones, around 90% observed once, and the top ten hold around 1.4%. This clonotype originated in a woman aged 18-29 years in good health and CMV-seronegative. Material for sequencing was PBMCs. The genes are TRBV28 and TRBJ2-5; maybe TRBD1 (5 bases). CDR3 loop: CASSSSVGQETQYF. The DNA of the CDR3 is TGTGCCAGCAGTTCCTCCGTGGGGCAGGAGACCCAGTACTTC.